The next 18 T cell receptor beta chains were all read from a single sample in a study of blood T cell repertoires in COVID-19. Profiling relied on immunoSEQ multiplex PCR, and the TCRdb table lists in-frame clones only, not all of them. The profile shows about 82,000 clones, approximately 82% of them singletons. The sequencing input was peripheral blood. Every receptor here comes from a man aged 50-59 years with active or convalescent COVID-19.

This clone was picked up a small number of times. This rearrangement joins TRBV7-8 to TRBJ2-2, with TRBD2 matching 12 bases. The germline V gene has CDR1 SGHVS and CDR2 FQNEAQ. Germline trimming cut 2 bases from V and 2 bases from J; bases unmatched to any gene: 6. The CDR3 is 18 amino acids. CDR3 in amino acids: CASSLMPSGGVNTGELFF. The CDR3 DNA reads TGTGCCAGCAGCTTAATGCCTAGCGGGGGGGTTAACACCGGGGAGCTGTTTTTT.

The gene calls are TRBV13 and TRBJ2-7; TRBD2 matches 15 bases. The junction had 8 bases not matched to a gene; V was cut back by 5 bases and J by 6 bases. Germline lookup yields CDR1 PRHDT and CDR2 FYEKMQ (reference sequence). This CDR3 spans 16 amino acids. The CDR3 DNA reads TGTGCCAGCAGCCCCGGGACTAGCGGGGGGCCCCTCGAGCAGTACTTC. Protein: CASSPGTSGGPLEQYF.

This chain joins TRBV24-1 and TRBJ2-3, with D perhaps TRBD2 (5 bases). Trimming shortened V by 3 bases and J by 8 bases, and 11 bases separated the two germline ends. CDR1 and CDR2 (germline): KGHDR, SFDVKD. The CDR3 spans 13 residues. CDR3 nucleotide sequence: TGTGCCACCAGTGATCCGACCGAGGGTACGCAGTATTTT. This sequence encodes CATSDPTEGTQYF.

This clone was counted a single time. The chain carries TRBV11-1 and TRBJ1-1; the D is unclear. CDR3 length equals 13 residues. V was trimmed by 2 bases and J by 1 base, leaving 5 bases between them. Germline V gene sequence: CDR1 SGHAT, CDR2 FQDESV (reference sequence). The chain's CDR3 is CASSLTTNTEAFF. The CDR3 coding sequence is TGTGCCAGCAGCTTAACAACGAACACTGAAGCTTTCTTT.

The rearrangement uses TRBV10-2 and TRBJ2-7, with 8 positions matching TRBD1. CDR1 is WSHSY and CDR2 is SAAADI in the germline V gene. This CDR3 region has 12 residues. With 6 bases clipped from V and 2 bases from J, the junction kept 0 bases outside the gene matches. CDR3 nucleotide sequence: TGCGCCAGCAGGGACAGGGCCTACGAGCAGTACTTC. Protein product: CASRDRAYEQYF.

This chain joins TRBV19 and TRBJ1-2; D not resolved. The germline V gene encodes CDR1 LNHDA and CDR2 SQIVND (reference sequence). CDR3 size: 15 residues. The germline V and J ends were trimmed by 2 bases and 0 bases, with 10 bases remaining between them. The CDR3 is CASSIWAGANYGYTF. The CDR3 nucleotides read TGTGCCAGTAGTATATGGGCGGGAGCTAACTATGGCTACACCTTC.

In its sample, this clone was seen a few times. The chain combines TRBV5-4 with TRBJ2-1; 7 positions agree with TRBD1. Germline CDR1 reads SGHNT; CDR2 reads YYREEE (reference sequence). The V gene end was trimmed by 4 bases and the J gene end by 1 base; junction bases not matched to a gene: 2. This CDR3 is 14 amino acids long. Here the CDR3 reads CASSRDSSYNEQFF. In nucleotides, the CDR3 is TGTGCCAGCAGCCGGGACAGTTCCTACAATGAGCAGTTCTTC.

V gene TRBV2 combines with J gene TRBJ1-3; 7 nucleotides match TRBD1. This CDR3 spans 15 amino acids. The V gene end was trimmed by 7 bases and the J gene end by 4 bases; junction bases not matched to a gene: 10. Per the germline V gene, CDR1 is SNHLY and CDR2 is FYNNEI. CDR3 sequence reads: CASIRRTGAGNTIYF. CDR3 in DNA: TGTGCCAGCATTCGAAGGACAGGCGCAGGAAACACCATATATTTT.

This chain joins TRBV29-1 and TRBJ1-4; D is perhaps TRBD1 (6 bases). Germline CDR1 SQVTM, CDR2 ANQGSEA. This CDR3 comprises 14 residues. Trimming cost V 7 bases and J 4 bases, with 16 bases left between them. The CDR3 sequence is CSGASDRRNEKLFF. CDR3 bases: TGCAGCGGTGCCTCTGACAGGCGTAATGAAAAACTGTTTTTT.

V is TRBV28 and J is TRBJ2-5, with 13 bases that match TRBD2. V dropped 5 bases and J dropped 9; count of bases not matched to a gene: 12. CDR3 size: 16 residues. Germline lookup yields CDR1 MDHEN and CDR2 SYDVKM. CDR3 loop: CASSVVRTSGGGAQYF. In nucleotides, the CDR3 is TGTGCCAGCAGTGTGGTCCGGACTAGCGGGGGTGGGGCCCAGTACTTC.

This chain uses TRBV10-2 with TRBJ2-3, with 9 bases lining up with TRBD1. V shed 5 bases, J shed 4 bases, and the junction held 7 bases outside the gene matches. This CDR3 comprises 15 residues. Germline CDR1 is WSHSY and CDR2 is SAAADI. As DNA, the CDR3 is TGCGCCAGCAGTTCAGGGGGACAGGGCCCAGATACGCAGTATTTT. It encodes CASSSGGQGPDTQYF.

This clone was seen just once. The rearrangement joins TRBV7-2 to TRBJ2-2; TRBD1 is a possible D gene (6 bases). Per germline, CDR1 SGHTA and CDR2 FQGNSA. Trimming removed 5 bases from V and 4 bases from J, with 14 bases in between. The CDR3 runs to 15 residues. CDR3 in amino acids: CASSESQGATGELFF. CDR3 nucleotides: TGTGCCAGCAGCGAGTCACAGGGTGCCACCGGGGAGCTGTTTTTT.

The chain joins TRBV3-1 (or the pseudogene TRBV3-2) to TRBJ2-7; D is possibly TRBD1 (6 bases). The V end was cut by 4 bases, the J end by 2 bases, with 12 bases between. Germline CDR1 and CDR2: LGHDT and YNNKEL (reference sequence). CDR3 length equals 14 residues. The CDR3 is CASSPTGTPYEQYF. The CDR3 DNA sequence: TGTGCCAGCAGCCCAACAGGGACCCCCTACGAGCAGTACTTC.

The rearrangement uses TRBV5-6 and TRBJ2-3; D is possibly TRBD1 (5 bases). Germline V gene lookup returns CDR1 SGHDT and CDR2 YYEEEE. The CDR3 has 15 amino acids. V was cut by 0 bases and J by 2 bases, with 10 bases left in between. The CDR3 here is CASSLDRFFTDTQYF. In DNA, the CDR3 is TGTGCCAGCAGCTTGGACAGGTTTTTCACAGATACGCAGTATTTT.

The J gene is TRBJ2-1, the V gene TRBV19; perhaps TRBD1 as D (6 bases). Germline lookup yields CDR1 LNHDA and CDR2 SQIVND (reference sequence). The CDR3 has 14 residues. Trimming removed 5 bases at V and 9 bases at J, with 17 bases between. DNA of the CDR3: TGTGCCAGTAGTTCAGATCAGGGGAGTACTGAGCAGTTCTTC. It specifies CASSSDQGSTEQFF.

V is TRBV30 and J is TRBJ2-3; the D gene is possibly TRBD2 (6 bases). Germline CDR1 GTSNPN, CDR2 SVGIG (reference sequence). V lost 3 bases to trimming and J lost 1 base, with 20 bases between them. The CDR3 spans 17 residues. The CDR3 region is CAWSNPRGVWGTDTQYF. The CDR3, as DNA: TGTGCCTGGAGCAACCCTCGCGGGGTATGGGGCACAGATACGCAGTATTTT.

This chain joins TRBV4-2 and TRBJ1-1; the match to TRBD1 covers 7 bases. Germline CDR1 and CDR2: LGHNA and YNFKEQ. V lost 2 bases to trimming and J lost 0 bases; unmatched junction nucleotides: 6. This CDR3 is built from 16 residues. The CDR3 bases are TGTGCCAGCAGCCAACGCGGGACAGACATGAACACTGAAGCTTTCTTT. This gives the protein CASSQRGTDMNTEAFF.

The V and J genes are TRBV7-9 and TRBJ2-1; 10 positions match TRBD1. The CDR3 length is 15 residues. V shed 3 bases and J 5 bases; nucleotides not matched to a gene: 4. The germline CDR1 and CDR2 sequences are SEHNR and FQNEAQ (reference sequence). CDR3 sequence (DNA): TGTGCCAGCAGCTTCGGACAGGGGGAGAACAATGAGCAGTTCTTC. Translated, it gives CASSFGQGENNEQFF.